One and the same sample provided the 31 T cell receptor beta chains below, sequenced in a study of blood T cells in healthy people across ages. The use of a sample-barcoded 5' primer and a J-beta primer mix characterized a second PCR of about 6 to 11 cycles. TCRdb reanalysed the 5' RACE reads using MiXCR and keeps one entry per CDR3 protein. The sample lists approximately 1.5 million distinct CDR3 sequences; around 36% were seen once. Sequenced: blood. The receptor set was obtained from a woman in her twenties or thirties in good health.

V is TRBV5-1 and J is TRBJ2-6, with 7 positions matching TRBD1. The CDR3 runs to 18 residues. Losses at the gene ends were 5 bases for V and 0 bases for J; bases not matched to a gene: 11. Germline V gene lookup returns CDR1 SGHRS and CDR2 YFSETQ. Written as DNA, the CDR3 is TGCGCCAGCAGAGGGACGGGGACAGCAAGCTCTGGGGCCAACGTCCTGACTTTC. Translation: CASRGTGTASSGANVLTF.

This clonotype was counted a few times. This chain links TRBV28 with TRBJ1-2; D uncertain. Germline V gene data show CDR1 as MDHEN and CDR2 as SYDVKM. The CDR3 is 14 amino acids. The V gene lost 5 bases and the J gene lost 0 bases, with 10 bases spanning the gap. The CDR3 reads CASSQDGTNYGYTF. The CDR3 DNA is TGTGCCAGCAGTCAGGACGGGACTAACTATGGCTACACCTTC.

The CDR3 DNA sequence: TGTGCCAGCAGCCGAACGGGACAGGGGGCTTACGAGCAGTACTTC. As protein: CASSRTGQGAYEQYF. J is TRBJ2-7 and V is TRBV11-2, with TRBD1 identical over 12 bases. Germline assignment: CDR1 SGHAT and CDR2 FQNNGV. This CDR3 contains 15 residues. The J segment lost 4 bases and the V segment lost 5 bases, leaving 6 bases of the junction unmatched.

In its sample, this clonotype was seen many times. This chain joins TRBV5-1 and TRBJ2-7; TRBD2 matches 11 bases. The V segment lost 4 bases and the J segment 0 bases; nucleotides outside the gene matches: 3. This CDR3 has 15 amino acids. Germline CDR1 reads SGHRS; CDR2 reads YFSETQ. The DNA for the CDR3 is TGCGCCAGCAGCCCGACTAGCGGGACCTCCTACGAGCAGTACTTC. It codes for CASSPTSGTSYEQYF.

At least ten counts were recorded for this clonotype. A junction boundary mismatches the germline segment, possibly from a read error. In DNA, the CDR3 is TGTGCCAGCAGTGAGCAGGGGCCAGAGACCCAGTACTTC. Amino acids: CASSEQGPETQYF. The chain couples TRBV10-2 to TRBJ2-5; TRBD1 is a possible D gene (6 bases). The CDR3 is 13 residues long. Germline values: CDR1 WSHSY, CDR2 SAAADI.

This chain links TRBV28 with TRBJ2-7; 9 bases align to TRBD1. Losses at the gene ends were 5 bases for V and 3 bases for J; bases not matched to a gene: 5. Germline loops: CDR1 MDHEN, CDR2 SYDVKM. CDR3 length: 14 residues. The CDR3 region is CASSIGQGNYEQYF. For the CDR3, the DNA is TGTGCCAGCAGTATCGGACAGGGGAACTACGAGCAGTACTTC.

A few counts support this clonotype. The rearrangement joins TRBV11-2 to TRBJ2-1, with D perhaps being TRBD1 or TRBD2 (6 bases each). Looked up from germline, CDR1 is SGHAT and CDR2 is FQNNGV. V was trimmed by 4 bases and J by 2 bases, leaving 15 bases between them. CDR3 length: 16 amino acids. In nucleotides, the CDR3 is TGTGCCAGCAGCTACAGCACGGGGGCCACCTACAATGAGCAGTTCTTC. This codes for CASSYSTGATYNEQFF.

This clonotype was recorded a few times. The chain joins TRBV6-1 to TRBJ1-4; unclear D gene. V lost 6 bases and J lost 2, with 10 bases in between. CDR1 and CDR2 (germline): MNHNS, SASEGT. The CDR3 covers 14 residues. The CDR3 here is CASRESPTNEKLFF. The DNA of the CDR3 is TGTGCCAGCAGAGAGAGCCCGACTAATGAAAAACTGTTTTTT.

The rearrangement joins TRBV6-6 to TRBJ1-2; no clear D gene. The CDR3 loop spans 14 amino acids. Germline CDR1 MNHNY, CDR2 SVGAGI (reference sequence). V was clipped by 0 bases and J by 1 base, with 6 bases between them. The CDR3 sequence: CASSYSQINYGYTF. The CDR3 DNA follows: TGTGCCAGCAGTTACTCTCAGATTAACTATGGCTACACCTTC.

The chain is built from TRBV7-2 and TRBJ1-2; 9 bases line up with TRBD1. V gave up 4 bases and J gave up 6 bases; unmatched junction bases: 12. Germline V lookup: CDR1 SGHTA, CDR2 FQGNSA. The CDR3 spans 16 residues. CDR3 coding DNA: TGTGCCAGCAGCTCCTACACGGGACAGGGAGAAAATGGCTACACCTTC. Protein sequence: CASSSYTGQGENGYTF.

This chain connects TRBV10-3 to TRBJ1-1; TRBD1 aligns across 11 bases. With V trimmed by 4 bases and J by 4 bases, 5 bases remained unmatched. This CDR3 is built from 15 residues. CDR1 and CDR2 (germline): ENHRY, SYGVKD. The CDR3 DNA reads as TGTGCCATCAGTGGGGCGGGGACAGGGGGCACTGAAGCTTTCTTT. Translation gives CAISGAGTGGTEAFF.

The gene calls are TRBV29-1 and TRBJ2-3; D may be TRBD1 or TRBD2 (5 bases each). CDR3 length equals 15 residues. The germline gives CDR1 SQVTM, CDR2 ANQGSEA. Trimming removed 3 bases from V and 3 bases from J, with 16 bases in between. This CDR3 is CSVEGTNSGTDTQYF. The DNA for the CDR3 is TGCAGCGTTGAGGGGACCAACTCGGGAACAGATACGCAGTATTTT.

This sequence joins TRBV11-2 and TRBJ2-3, with 8 positions matching TRBD1. Germline assignment: CDR1 SGHAT and CDR2 FQNNGV. This CDR3 is built from 15 residues. J gave up 2 bases and V 7 bases, and 8 bases lay outside the gene matches. The CDR3 sequence is CASTLGQAITDTQYF. The CDR3 DNA reads as TGTGCCAGCACCCTGGGACAGGCGATCACAGATACGCAGTATTTT.

The V and J genes are TRBV28 and TRBJ2-1; possibly TRBD1 for D (6 bases). Germline CDR1 and CDR2: MDHEN and SYDVKM. Trimming cost V 6 bases and J 1 base, with 16 bases left between them. This CDR3 has 16 amino acids. CDR3 residues: CASSYTGLGSYNEQFF. CDR3 coding DNA: TGTGCCAGCAGCTATACAGGGTTAGGGTCCTACAATGAGCAGTTCTTC. The full variable domain, with the rest looked up from reference TRBV28 and TRBJ2-1, is DVKVTQSSRYLVKRTGEKVFLECVQDMDHENMFWYRQDPGLGLRLIYFSYDVKMKEKGDIPEGYSVSREKKERFSLILESASTNQTSMYLCASSYTGLGSYNEQFFGPGTRLTVL.

The CDR3 coding sequence is TGTGCCAGCAGCCACGGGACAGACCTCCACTTT. This codes for CASSHGTDLHF. The rearrangement joins TRBV4-2 to TRBJ1-6, with TRBD1 matching over 7 bases. The CDR3 runs 11 residues. Germline CDR1 reads LGHNA; CDR2 reads YNFKEQ. J gave up 15 bases and V 3 bases, and 2 bases lay outside the gene matches.

The V gene is TRBV7-6, the J gene TRBJ2-6, with D possibly TRBD2 on 7 matching bases. Trimming removed 5 bases at V and 0 bases at J, with 14 bases between. Germline V gene data show CDR1 as SGHVS and CDR2 as FNYEAQ. This CDR3 spans 17 amino acids. The CDR3 loop reads CASSPGGANSGANVLTF. The CDR3 DNA is TGTGCCAGCAGCCCTGGGGGGGCCAACTCTGGGGCCAACGTCCTGACTTTC.

This clonotype has at least ten counts. The rearrangement joins TRBV7-9 to TRBJ2-7; a possible D gene is TRBD2 (6 bases). Trimming took 5 bases from V and 1 from J, leaving 12 bases between them. Per the germline V gene, CDR1 is SEHNR and CDR2 is FQNEAQ (reference sequence). The CDR3 is 14 residues long. The CDR3: CASSKTGESYEQYF. DNA of the CDR3: TGTGCCAGCAGCAAGACGGGGGAATCCTACGAGCAGTACTTC.

The chain combines TRBV5-1 with TRBJ2-3; 9 bases agree with TRBD2. In germline, CDR1 is SGHRS, CDR2 YFSETQ. Unmatched junction bases numbered 6, after V lost 1 base and J lost 0 bases. The CDR3 totals 17 residues. The CDR3 sequence: CASSLTTSGLSTDTQYF. As DNA, the CDR3 is TGCGCCAGCAGCTTGACCACTAGCGGGCTAAGCACAGATACGCAGTATTTT.

In this sample, this clonotype turned up once. The CDR3 end shows no conserved phenylalanine or tryptophan, and so a read error is likely. V is TRBV5-5 and J is TRBJ1-2; tentative D call: TRBD1 (6 bases). The germline V gene has CDR1 SGHKS and CDR2 YYEKEE (reference sequence). The V end was cut by 3 bases, the J end by 5 bases, with 23 bases between. The CDR3 sequence is 17 residues long. CDR3 region: CASSSSGASTGVYGYTL. In nucleotides, the CDR3 is TGTGCCAGCAGCTCGTCAGGGGCCTCGACAGGCGTATATGGCTACACCCTC.

The DNA for the CDR3 is TGTGCCAGCTCGACTAGCGGGGAATCCTACGAGCAGTACTTC. It encodes CASSTSGESYEQYF. The rearrangement links TRBV18 to TRBJ2-7, with 11 bases matching TRBD2. The trim removed 6 bases at V and 1 base at J, leaving 2 bases unmatched. This CDR3 spans 14 amino acids. Germline CDR1 KGHSH, CDR2 LQKENI.

The CDR3 region has the DNA TGCGCCAGCAGCCAACTAGCGGGGGGGACCGGGGAGCTGTTTTTT. Its translation: CASSQLAGGTGELFF. The rearrangement uses TRBV4-1 and TRBJ2-2; TRBD2 agrees at 12 bases. CDR1 and CDR2 (germline): MGHRA, YSYEKL. The CDR3 covers 15 residues. With V trimmed by 2 bases and J by 5 bases, 0 bases remained unmatched.

The chain employs TRBV19 and TRBJ2-7, with 9 bases fitting TRBD1. Germline values: CDR1 LNHDA, CDR2 SQIVND (reference sequence). The CDR3 is made up of 15 amino acids. V shed 5 bases and J 3 bases; nucleotides not matched to a gene: 8. The CDR3 region is CASSSPGQGNYEQYF. CDR3 nucleotides: TGTGCCAGTAGTTCGCCGGGACAGGGAAACTACGAGCAGTACTTC.

The chain combines TRBV20-1 with TRBJ2-1; 7 bases agree with TRBD2. The CDR3 extends over 14 amino acids. The V segment lost 6 bases and the J segment 3 bases; nucleotides outside the gene matches: 8. CDR1 DFQATT and CDR2 SNEGSKA come from the germline V gene (reference sequence). The CDR3 DNA follows: TGCAGTGCGAGTCGGGAGGCGGACTACAATGAGCAGTTCTTC. Translating gives CSASREADYNEQFF.

CDR3 protein: CSALAIGELFF. CDR3 bases: TGCAGTGCTTTAGCTATTGGGGAGCTGTTTTTT. The V and J genes are TRBV20-1 and TRBJ2-2, with unresolved D. The CDR3 runs to 11 residues. V lost 5 bases, J lost 8 bases, and 9 bases lay in between. Germline V gene sequence: CDR1 DFQATT, CDR2 SNEGSKA (reference sequence).

In this sample, this clonotype turned up a few times. This chain connects TRBV2 to TRBJ1-5; no firm D call. The CDR3 spans 12 residues. Trimming removed 6 bases from V and 8 bases from J, with 11 bases in between. CDR1 is SNHLY, CDR2 FYNNEI, per germline. Here the CDR3 DNA reads TGTGCCAGCAGGCCCTTACGGGAGCCCCAGCATTTT. Translation: CASRPLREPQHF.

The gene calls are TRBV29-1 and TRBJ2-5; TRBD1 is a possible D gene (5 bases). The CDR3 length is 15 residues. In germline, CDR1 is SQVTM, CDR2 ANQGSEA. Trimming removed 3 bases from V and 2 bases from J, with 16 bases in between. DNA for the CDR3: TGCAGCGTTGAGTGTACAGGCCGGTCTCAAGAGACCCAGTACTTC. It specifies CSVECTGRSQETQYF.

V and J are TRBV6-1 and TRBJ2-7; TRBD2 matches at 10 bases. This CDR3 region has 14 residues. J gave up 6 bases and V 0 bases, and 2 bases lay outside the gene matches. Germline CDR1 is MNHNS and CDR2 is SASEGT. CDR3 loop: CASSEAPSGSEQYF. Written as DNA, the CDR3 is TGTGCCAGCAGTGAAGCGCCTAGCGGGAGCGAGCAGTACTTC.

The chain uses TRBV4-1 and TRBJ2-2; D unclear. The CDR3 covers 15 residues. The ends were cut back, 2 bases at V and 6 bases at J, with 13 bases in the middle. The germline gives CDR1 MGHRA, CDR2 YSYEKL. The CDR3 DNA reads as TGCGCCAGCAGCCAATTAGAAGGACGGCCCGGGGAGCTGTTTTTT. Its protein is CASSQLEGRPGELFF.

There are a few counts of this clonotype. V and J are TRBV20-1 and TRBJ2-7, with 8 bases identical to TRBD1. The CDR3 consists of 13 residues. The germline V gene has CDR1 DFQATT and CDR2 SNEGSKA (reference sequence). With 5 bases clipped from V and 2 bases from J, the junction kept 5 bases outside the gene matches. The CDR3 bases are TGCAGTGCTCCCGGGACAGGAGCCTACGAGCAGTACTTC. Protein: CSAPGTGAYEQYF.

This clonotype appeared a few times. The rearrangement links TRBV20-1 to TRBJ2-1; D unresolved. This CDR3 is built from 10 residues. With 5 bases removed from V and 9 bases from J, the gap between germline ends came to 8 bases. Germline-derived CDR1 and CDR2 are DFQATT and SNEGSKA (reference sequence). In DNA, the CDR3 is TGCAGTGCTGAGCGTATTGAGCAGTTCTTC. Translated: CSAERIEQFF.

The chain employs TRBV7-9 and TRBJ2-1; D uncertain. The DNA end is a closer match to TRBJ2-7, so the J assignment may be wrong. In germline, CDR1 is SEHNR, CDR2 FQNEAQ (reference sequence). This CDR3 has 13 amino acids. The CDR3 DNA reads TGTGCCAGCAGTCAAGACGGAAAATACGAGCAGTACTTC. Its protein is CASSQDGKYEQYF.